This T cell receptor beta chain was captured in a study of T-cell memory formation after mild COVID-19 (dated by TCRdb to about 2021). At the level of the whole study: Most TCR sequence clusters were specific to one of the two donors. Longitudinal TCRalpha and TCRbeta repertoire sequencing tracked T-cell clones expanding and contracting after mild COVID-19 in a couple of donors. The cohort was made up of two young adult volunteers, one female and one male, who were previously healthy. Study-wide findings and limitations: Clones contracting from day 15 to 85 had balanced CD4/CD8 phenotypes, while a second wave expanding from day 15 to 37 was biased towards CD4+. Some responding clones were detected in pre-infection memory, which suggested that pre-existing cross-reactive memory T cells had joined the SARS-CoV-2 response. Contracting CD4+ clones turned up mainly in the CM and EM memory subsets, whereas EMRA was where CD8+ clones were enriched. The second-wave clones that peaked on day 37 were not confirmed to be SARS-CoV-2 specific. The study included only a couple of mild cases, and larger cohorts that include severe cases with pre-infection samples were judged to be necessary.

PBMCs were isolated by Ficoll-Paque density gradient centrifugation. Instrument on record: Illumina NovaSeq 6000. Using 5'RACE with constant-segment primers, TCRalpha and TCRbeta cDNA libraries were constructed, with sample barcodes and unique molecular identifiers added in the process. Trizol reagent was used to extract RNA from every sample. Amplification of the libraries took two PCR steps, and the second step added a second sample barcode plus Illumina TruSeq adapters. Sequencing of the libraries was done on an Illumina NovaSeq, producing 2 x 150 bp paired-end reads. As for how the authors treated the data: Reads were demultiplexed and collapsed into UMI-guided consensus sequences with migec v1.2.7. Using mixcr v2.1.11, UMI consensuses were aligned to TRA and TRB V and J templates and then assembled into clonotypes. A clonotype was counted as expanded or contracted only if both edgeR and NoisET called the change significant, with noise models trained on biological replicates. For edgeR calls, the thresholds were a false discovery rate-adjusted p below 0.01 and a log2 fold-change of 1. As an exploratory analysis of dynamics, max-normalized trajectories of the 1000 most abundant clonotypes were examined by PCA with hierarchical clustering. Each responding clone was given a CD4 or CD8 phenotype based on the CD4+ and CD8+ repertoires, which had been sequenced separately. Using fastp at Q25 and MiXCR, TCRdb reprocessed the public reads and kept productive beta chains. Merged by CDR3 protein, the rows form single entries marked with the most common genes and DNA. The V and J calls and clone size come from TCRdb's table, not from the authors' own analysis. This sample lists about 130,000 distinct CDR3 sequences; around a sixth were detected once. The top ten clonotypes cover around 14% of the sample.

This clonotype was observed at least ten times. Its cognate antigen has yet to be identified. Base-call qualities are not available, and no considerably larger clone is one nucleotide away. According to the germline V gene, CDR1 reads ENHRY and CDR2 reads SYGVKD. The germline ends are 15 bases apart after V is trimmed by 2 bases and J by 5 bases. Measured from the cysteine to the phenylalanine, the CDR3 is 16 residues long. Just the 48-base CDR3 DNA is kept, in frame starting at base 1. The TCR originated in an adult woman who had mild COVID-19 (a few samples of this study predate the infection). The sample titles of this study are shuffled in the database, so cell type and time point are left out; the donor was told from shared clones. Sequenced sample: PBMCs or a T cell subset sorted from them (not recorded which). Here the chain combines TRBV10-3 and TRBJ2-2; TRBD2 is a weak D gene call, 5 bases matching. The sequence in DNA is TGTGCCATCAGTGAGCCGCAGCGGACCGGGACCGGGGAGCTGTTTTTT. This sequence encodes CAISEPQRTGTGELFF.